This T cell receptor beta chain was observed in a study of T-cell reconstitution after alpha-beta-depleted transplantation in children. This sample's TCRbeta library carried unique molecular identifier barcodes. Via MiXCR, TCRdb re-called the PCR reads, giving one row per CDR3 protein. The sample lists about 580,000 distinct CDR3 sequences, 20% to 30% occurring once. Study-wide results and limits: Recipient T cells and thymic progenitors that survived gave rise to the high TCRbeta diversity observed at day 60 in some patients. Once a year had passed after transplant, T-cell counts and diversity came mostly from newly produced T cells. Reportedly, only several hundred clones from non-depleted graft cells drove alpha-beta T-cell counts at about two months.

V shed 6 bases and J shed 7 bases, with 6 bases lying between them. This CDR3 contains 10 residues. Germline loops: CDR1 LNHDA, CDR2 SQIVND (reference sequence). This clonotype was picked up a small number of times. No antigen is known for it. This sequence originates from a boy in the first two years of life with Wiskott-Aldrich syndrome, due to receive a stem cell transplant. This chain joins TRBV19 and TRBJ1-2; D possibly corresponds to TRBD1 (5 bases). The starting material was PBMCs, obtained before TCRalphabeta/CD19-depleted stem cell transplant. CDR3 DNA: TGTGCCAGTAGAGGGGCTGGCTACACCTTC. It translates to CASRGAGYTF.